This T cell receptor (beta chain) was documented in a study of T cell responses to AZD1222 COVID-19 vaccine. Libraries were prepared by immunoSEQ multiplex PCR; TCRdb keeps only in-frame clonotypes and omits some of them. In the table there are 95,000 to 150,000 clones, approximately 90% of which are singletons. Study results and limitations: Seropositive status at baseline applied to only five or six AZD1222 recipients. A reported finding is that nearly half of spike-specific TCRs target unmutated variant regions. Repertoires in all cases were sampled only once the peak T cell response had passed. Donor demographics were predominantly white British with a female majority; clonal diversity may be underestimated.

Unmatched junction bases numbered 9, after V lost 0 bases and J lost 7 bases. The CDR3 covers 16 residues. Per the germline V gene, CDR1 is SGHTS and CDR2 is YDEGEE. Notes on this clone: The antigen is not known.

The origin of this receptor is an adult who received the AZD1222 COVID-19 vaccine. Sequenced here: peripheral blood, sampled 28 days after the second AZD1222 dose. The V call is TRBV5-8, the J call TRBJ1-4, with 7 bases that match TRBD1. The CDR3 sequence: CASSLAFGQVPEKLFF. The CDR3 DNA sequence: TGTGCCAGCAGCTTGGCATTCGGACAGGTTCCTGAAAAACTGTTTTTT.